The rows below give T cell receptor beta chains drawn from one sample of a study of blood T cell repertoires in COVID-19. Produced via immunoSEQ multiplex PCR; TCRdb's table is partial and in-frame only. The table has about 81,000 clones, roughly 90% seen once. The sample consisted of peripheral blood. All receptors derive from a man between 70 and 80 years old with active or convalescent COVID-19. Each CDR3 is given with its conserved first and last residue. D genes are given only for firm matches. Part of the rows lack a size; the others show once, few, many or a class for expanded clones.

clone_size: .
j_call: TRBJ2-1
v_call: TRBV28
d_call: TRBD1
cdr3_aa: CASSSKDRGKYNEQFF
cdr3_nt: TGTGCCAGCAGCTCCAAGGACAGGGGAAAGTACAATGAGCAGTTCTTC

clone_size: .
j_call: TRBJ1-1
v_call: TRBV7-8
d_call: TRBD1
cdr3_aa: CASSRTGPAFF
cdr3_nt: TGTGCCAGCAGCCGGACAGGTCCGGCTTTCTTT

clone_size: .
j_call: TRBJ1-2
v_call: TRBV11-2
d_call: .
cdr3_aa: CASSLERGPYGYTF
cdr3_nt: TGTGCCAGCAGCTTAGAAAGGGGCCCCTATGGCTACACCTTC

clone_size: .
j_call: TRBJ1-2
v_call: TRBV10-2
d_call: TRBD1
cdr3_aa: CASRKDRASGYTF
cdr3_nt: TGCGCCAGCAGGAAAGACAGGGCCAGTGGCTACACCTTC

clone_size: .
j_call: TRBJ2-7
v_call: TRBV5-1
d_call: TRBD2
cdr3_aa: CASSVPSGGIRVNEQYF
cdr3_nt: TGCGCCAGCAGCGTGCCCAGCGGGGGGATCCGGGTGAACGAGCAGTACTTC

clone_size: .
j_call: TRBJ1-1
v_call: TRBV18
d_call: .
cdr3_aa: CASSQVGIEYTEAFF
cdr3_nt: TGTGCCAGCTCGCAGGTAGGCATTGAGTACACTGAAGCTTTCTTT

clone_size: few
j_call: TRBJ1-5
v_call: TRBV5-4
d_call: TRBD1
cdr3_aa: CASSFAPGQGYQPQHF
cdr3_nt: TGTGCCAGCAGTTTTGCACCGGGACAGGGTTACCAGCCCCAGCATTTT

clone_size: .
j_call: TRBJ2-7
v_call: TRBV3-1/TRBV3-2
d_call: TRBD1
cdr3_aa: CASSLGQTYEQYF
cdr3_nt: TGTGCCAGCAGCCTGGGACAGACCTACGAGCAGTACTTC

clone_size: .
j_call: TRBJ2-2
v_call: TRBV7-9
d_call: TRBD2
cdr3_aa: CASSLPASGADTGELFF
cdr3_nt: TGTGCCAGCAGCTTACCCGCTAGCGGGGCGGACACCGGGGAGCTGTTTTTT

clone_size: .
j_call: TRBJ2-7
v_call: TRBV28
d_call: .
cdr3_aa: CASSFPPGRSKEQYF
cdr3_nt: TGTGCCAGCAGTTTTCCCCCCGGCAGGTCTAAGGAGCAGTACTTC

clone_size: .
j_call: TRBJ1-1
v_call: TRBV7-9
d_call: .
cdr3_aa: CASTLARVYTEAFF
cdr3_nt: TGTGCCAGCACCCTAGCGAGGGTGTACACTGAAGCTTTCTTT

clone_size: .
j_call: TRBJ1-2
v_call: TRBV18
d_call: .
cdr3_aa: CASSPRQGSSTF
cdr3_nt: TGTGCCAGCTCACCCCGGCAGGGGTCGTCCACCTTC

clone_size: few
j_call: TRBJ1-6
v_call: TRBV12-3/TRBV12-4
d_call: .
cdr3_aa: CASSMRAGSPLHF
cdr3_nt: TGTGCCAGCAGTATGAGGGCGGGCTCACCCCTCCACTTT

clone_size: .
j_call: TRBJ1-5
v_call: TRBV5-5
d_call: .
cdr3_aa: CASSLIWEGNSNQPQHF
cdr3_nt: TGTGCCAGCAGCTTGATTTGGGAGGGAAATAGCAATCAGCCCCAGCATTTT

clone_size: .
j_call: TRBJ1-5
v_call: TRBV20-1
d_call: TRBD1
cdr3_aa: CSASETGWSQPQHF
cdr3_nt: TGCAGTGCTAGTGAGACAGGGTGGAGTCAGCCCCAGCATTTT

clone_size: .
j_call: TRBJ2-3
v_call: TRBV2
d_call: .
cdr3_aa: CASNLKTGTDTQYF
cdr3_nt: TGTGCCAGCAACCTCAAAACAGGAACAGATACGCAGTATTTT

clone_size: .
j_call: TRBJ1-4
v_call: TRBV18
d_call: TRBD1
cdr3_aa: CASSPRGTGGNEKLFF
cdr3_nt: TGTGCCAGCTCACCAAGGGGGACAGGGGGCAATGAAAAACTGTTTTTT

clone_size: .
j_call: TRBJ1-1
v_call: TRBV5-1
d_call: .
cdr3_aa: CASSLVVGGRGTEAFF
cdr3_nt: TGCGCCAGCAGCTTGGTCGTAGGGGGTAGGGGCACTGAAGCTTTCTTT

clone_size: .
j_call: TRBJ1-5
v_call: TRBV4-2
d_call: .
cdr3_aa: CASSQDVEGIQPQHF
cdr3_nt: TGTGCCAGCAGCCAAGATGTGGAGGGAATTCAGCCCCAGCATTTT

clone_size: .
j_call: TRBJ1-1
v_call: TRBV2
d_call: TRBD1
cdr3_aa: CASNGAGGEAAFF
cdr3_nt: TGTGCCAGCAACGGGGCAGGGGGCGAAGCGGCTTTCTTT

clone_size: .
j_call: TRBJ1-2
v_call: TRBV28
d_call: .
cdr3_aa: CASFKTRQVRHTF
cdr3_nt: TGTGCCAGCTTTAAGACTCGACAGGTACGGCACACCTTC

clone_size: .
j_call: TRBJ2-2
v_call: TRBV5-1
d_call: TRBD1
cdr3_aa: CASGWTGETGELFF
cdr3_nt: TGCGCCAGCGGGTGGACAGGGGAGACCGGGGAGCTGTTTTTT

clone_size: .
j_call: TRBJ2-7
v_call: TRBV30
d_call: .
cdr3_aa: CAWSVLTEQYF
cdr3_nt: TGTGCCTGGAGTGTACTGACTGAGCAGTACTTC

clone_size: .
j_call: TRBJ2-5
v_call: TRBV10-3
d_call: TRBD1
cdr3_aa: CAISEVGQGVQETQYF
cdr3_nt: TGTGCCATCAGTGAGGTGGGACAGGGGGTCCAAGAGACCCAGTACTTC